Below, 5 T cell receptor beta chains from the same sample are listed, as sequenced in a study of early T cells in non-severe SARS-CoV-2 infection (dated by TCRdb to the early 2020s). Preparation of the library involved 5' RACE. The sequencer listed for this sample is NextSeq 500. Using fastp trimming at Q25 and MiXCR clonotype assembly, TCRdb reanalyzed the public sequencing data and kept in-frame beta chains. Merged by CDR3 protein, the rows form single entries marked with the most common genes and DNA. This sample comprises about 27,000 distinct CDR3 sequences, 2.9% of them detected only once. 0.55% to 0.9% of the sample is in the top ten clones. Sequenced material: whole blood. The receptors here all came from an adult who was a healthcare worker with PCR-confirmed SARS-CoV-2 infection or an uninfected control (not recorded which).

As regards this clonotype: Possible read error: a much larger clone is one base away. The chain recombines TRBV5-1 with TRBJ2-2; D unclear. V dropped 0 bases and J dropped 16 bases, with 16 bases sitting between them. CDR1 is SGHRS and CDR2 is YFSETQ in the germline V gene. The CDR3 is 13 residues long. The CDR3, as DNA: TGCGCCAGCAGCTTGGAGGCCTTCCAGCCCGGGTTTTTT. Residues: CASSLEAFQPGFF.

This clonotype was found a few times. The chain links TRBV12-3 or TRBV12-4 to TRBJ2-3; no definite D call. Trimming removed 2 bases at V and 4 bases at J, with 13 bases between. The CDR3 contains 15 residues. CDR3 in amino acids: CASSLHPVSADTQYF. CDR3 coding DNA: TGTGCCAGCAGTTTACATCCAGTAAGCGCAGATACGCAGTATTTT.

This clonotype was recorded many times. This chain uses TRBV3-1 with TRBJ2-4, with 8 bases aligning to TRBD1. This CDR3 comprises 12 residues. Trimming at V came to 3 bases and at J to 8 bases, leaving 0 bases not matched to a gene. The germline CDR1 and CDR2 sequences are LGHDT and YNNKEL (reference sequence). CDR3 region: CASSQTGDIQYF. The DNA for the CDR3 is TGTGCCAGCAGCCAGACAGGGGACATTCAGTACTTC. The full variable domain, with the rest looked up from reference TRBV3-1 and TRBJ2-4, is DTAVSQTPKYLVTQMGNDKSIKCEQNLGHDTMYWYKQDSKKFLKIMFSYNNKELIINETVPNRFSPKSPDKAHLNLHINSLELGDSAVYFCASSQTGDIQYFGAGTRLSVL.

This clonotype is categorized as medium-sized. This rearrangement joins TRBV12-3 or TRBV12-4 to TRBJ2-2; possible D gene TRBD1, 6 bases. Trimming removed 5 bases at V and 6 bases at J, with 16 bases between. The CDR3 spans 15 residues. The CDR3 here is CASSARGEGAGELFF. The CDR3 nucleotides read TGTGCCAGCAGTGCCAGGGGTGAGGGGGCCGGGGAGCTGTTTTTT.

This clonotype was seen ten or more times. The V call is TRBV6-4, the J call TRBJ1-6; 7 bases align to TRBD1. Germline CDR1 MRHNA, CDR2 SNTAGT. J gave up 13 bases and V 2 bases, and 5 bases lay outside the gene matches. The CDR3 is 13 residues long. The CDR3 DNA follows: TGTGCCAGCAGTGACGGCCAGGGGGGGCCCCTCCACTTT. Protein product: CASSDGQGGPLHF.